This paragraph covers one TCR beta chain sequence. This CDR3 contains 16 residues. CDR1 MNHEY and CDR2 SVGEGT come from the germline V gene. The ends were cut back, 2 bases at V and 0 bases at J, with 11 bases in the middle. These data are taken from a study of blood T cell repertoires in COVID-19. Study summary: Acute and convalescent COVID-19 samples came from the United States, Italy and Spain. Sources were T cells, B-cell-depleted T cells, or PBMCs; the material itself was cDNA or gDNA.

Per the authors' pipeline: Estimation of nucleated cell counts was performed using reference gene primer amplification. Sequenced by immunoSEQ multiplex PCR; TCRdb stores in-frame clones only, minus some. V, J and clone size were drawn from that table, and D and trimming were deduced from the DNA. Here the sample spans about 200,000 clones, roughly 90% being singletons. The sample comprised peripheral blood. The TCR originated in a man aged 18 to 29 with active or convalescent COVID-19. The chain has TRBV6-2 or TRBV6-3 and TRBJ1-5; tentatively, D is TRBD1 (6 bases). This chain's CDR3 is CASSYDDRYSNQPQHF. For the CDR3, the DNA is TGTGCCAGCAGTTACGACGACAGGTATAGCAATCAGCCCCAGCATTTT.